Shown below are 27 T cell receptor beta chains from a single sample sequenced in a study of immunodeficiency (dated by TCRdb to the late 2010s). Libraries were prepared through the immunoSEQ multiplex PCR assay. TCRdb's version of the immuneACCESS table is confined to in-frame rearrangements and falls short of the full clone set. An unresolved V gene accounts for under half of the shortfall where checked; the remainder is of unknown origin. This sample lists a few thousand clones; around 91% were detected once. The ten largest clones represent about 4.5% of the sample. Sequencing was done on a sample of CD4+ T cells from blood. All receptors derive from a human donor in good health.

The table lists this clone with a few counts. The gene calls are TRBV21-1 and TRBJ1-6; the D call of TRBD1 is as the table states it, not checked on the DNA. TRBV21-1 is recorded as a pseudogene. The CDR3 extends over 17 amino acids. The CDR3 DNA is TGTGCCAGCAGCAGTGGCTCCCCGGGACAGGGGGAATCACCCCTCCACTTT. Translated: CASSSGSPGQGESPLHF.

V usage is TRBV5-5 and J usage is TRBJ2-2, with 8 positions matching TRBD1. J gave up 0 bases and V 4 bases, and 8 bases lay outside the gene matches. Looked up from germline, CDR1 is SGHKS and CDR2 is YYEKEE (reference sequence). The CDR3 sequence is 17 residues long. The CDR3 DNA is TGTGCCAGCAGCAGAATCCCGGACAGGGCGAACACCGGGGAGCTGTTTTTT. Translation: CASSRIPDRANTGELFF.

V and J are TRBV29-1 and TRBJ1-5, with 8 bases identical to TRBD1. The CDR3 is 15 amino acids. CDR1 is SQVTM, CDR2 ANQGSEA, per germline. J gave up 0 bases and V 6 bases, and 7 bases lay outside the gene matches. CDR3 in amino acids: CSVATGTGSNQPQHF. CDR3 nucleotides: TGCAGCGTCGCTACCGGGACAGGTAGCAATCAGCCCCAGCATTTT.

This chain joins TRBV5-1 and TRBJ1-2; the D gene is possibly TRBD1 (5 bases). Germline V gene data show CDR1 as SGHRS and CDR2 as YFSETQ. This CDR3 region has 12 residues. V lost 4 bases to trimming and J lost 4 bases, with 8 bases between them. The CDR3 here is CASSGDAYGYTF. The CDR3 DNA reads as TGCGCCAGCAGCGGGGACGCCTATGGCTACACCTTC.

This sequence joins TRBV5-1 and TRBJ2-1, with 9 nucleotides matching TRBD2. This CDR3 comprises 15 residues. Germline CDR1 is SGHRS and CDR2 is YFSETQ. The V and J ends lost 2 bases and 6 bases, in that order; junction bases with no gene match: 6. The chain's CDR3 is CASSLGAGGGNEQFF. CDR3 nucleotide sequence: TGCGCCAGCAGCTTAGGAGCGGGAGGAGGCAATGAGCAGTTCTTC.

A remark on this clone: An end of the junction differs from the germline gene, which may be a read error. This sequence joins TRBV7-7 and TRBJ2-7; the match to TRBD2 covers 8 bases. The germline V gene encodes CDR1 SSHAT and CDR2 FNYEAQ (reference sequence). CDR3 length: 14 residues. DNA of the CDR3: TGTGCTAGCAGCGCGGGACTAGACAGTTCACAGCAGTACTTC. Protein product: CASSAGLDSSQQYF. The variable domain in full, with the rest retrieved from reference TRBV7-7 and TRBJ2-7, is GAGVSQSPRYKVTKRGQDVTLRCDPISSHATLYWYQQALGQGPEFLTYFNYEAQPDKSGLPSDRFSAERPEGSISTLTIQRTEQRDSAMYRCASSAGLDSSQQYFGPGTRLTVT.

The genes are TRBV30 and TRBJ2-7; TRBD2 aligns across 10 bases. CDR1 is GTSNPN, CDR2 SVGIG, per germline (reference sequence). The CDR3 totals 14 residues. Germline trimming cut 2 bases from V and 6 bases from J; bases unmatched to any gene: 7. This CDR3 reads CAWSYASGSGEQYF. DNA of the CDR3: TGTGCCTGGAGTTATGCTAGCGGGAGCGGCGAGCAGTACTTC.

This clone is a singleton in its sample. The rearrangement joins TRBV12-3 or TRBV12-4 to TRBJ1-5, with unresolved D. The CDR3 loop spans 13 amino acids. The V gene lost 5 bases and the J gene lost 2 bases, with 7 bases spanning the gap. In DNA form, the CDR3 reads TGTGCCAGCAGTCGGAGTGGCAATCAGCCCCAGCATTTT. Its translation is CASSRSGNQPQHF.

The chain is built from TRBV12-3 or TRBV12-4 and TRBJ2-1; 7 bases fit TRBD1. V was pared by 7 bases and J by 5 bases, with 5 bases of the junction left unmatched. This CDR3 has 13 amino acids. The CDR3 region has the DNA TGTGCCAGCACTTTGGGACAGAACAATGAGCAGTTCTTC. Translating gives CASTLGQNNEQFF.

The chain has TRBV14 and TRBJ2-1, with TRBD1 matching over 9 bases. The CDR3 sequence is 16 residues long. Germline CDR1 and CDR2: SGHDN and FVKESK. J lost 8 bases, V lost 0 bases, and 8 bases had no gene match. In nucleotides, the CDR3 is TGTGCCAGCAGCCAAGACCGTACAGGGGGCTTGGATGAGCAGTTCTTC. Translating gives CASSQDRTGGLDEQFF. Full variable domain (remainder filled in from reference TRBV14 and TRBJ2-1): EAGVTQFPSHSVIEKGQTVTLRCDPISGHDNLYWYRRVMGKEIKFLLHFVKESKQDESGMPNNRFLAERTGGTYSTLKVQPAELEDSGVYFCASSQDRTGGLDEQFFGPGTRLTVL.

The V gene is TRBV7-9, the J gene TRBJ2-5; weak D call: TRBD2 (5 bases). Germline lookup yields CDR1 SEHNR and CDR2 FQNEAQ (reference sequence). This CDR3 has 17 amino acids. With 0 bases removed from V and 3 bases from J, the gap between germline ends came to 17 bases. The CDR3 DNA is TGTGCCAGCAGCTTAGCTGGGAGCCAATATCTGAAAGAGACCCAGTACTTC. Its protein product is CASSLAGSQYLKETQYF.

This sequence joins TRBV7-8 and TRBJ2-4; 7 bases are a match to TRBD2. CDR3 length: 18 amino acids. J gave up 3 bases and V 7 bases, and 18 bases lay outside the gene matches. Germline V CDR1 and CDR2: SGHVS, FQNEAQ. The CDR3 DNA reads TGTGCCAGCACCACATCGGGGGGTGGGGCGCTGGTCAAAAACATTCAGTACTTC. Protein: CASTTSGGGALVKNIQYF.

The chain carries TRBV4-2 and TRBJ2-3; 13 nucleotides agree with TRBD2. After removal of 4 bases from V and 6 bases from J, the junction contained 10 bases not matched to a gene. The CDR3 is 17 amino acids. CDR1 and CDR2 from the germline V gene are LGHNA and YNFKEQ. CDR3 coding DNA: TGTGCCAGCAGCCCCCGACTAGCGGGAGGATTTATTGATACGCAGTATTTT. Protein product: CASSPRLAGGFIDTQYF.

The chain couples TRBV2 to TRBJ2-7, with D tentatively TRBD2 (6 bases). The CDR3 length is 14 residues. V gave up 5 bases and J gave up 0 bases, with 11 bases separating them. Germline-derived CDR1 and CDR2 are SNHLY and FYNNEI. The CDR3 is CASSPRGSSYEQYF. As DNA, the CDR3 is TGTGCCAGCAGTCCTCGGGGGAGCTCCTACGAGCAGTACTTC.

The rearrangement links TRBV4-1 to TRBJ2-6; D not resolved. The CDR3 has 16 amino acids. Trimming took off 6 bases at V and 4 bases at J, with 16 bases between the two ends. Germline CDR1 reads MGHRA; CDR2 reads YSYEKL. The CDR3 sequence: CASRVGREKGANVLTF. The DNA of the CDR3 is TGCGCCAGCAGGGTGGGAAGGGAAAAGGGGGCCAACGTCCTGACTTTC.

This chain connects TRBV3-1 (or the pseudogene TRBV3-2) to TRBJ2-7; D perhaps matches TRBD1 (6 bases). The CDR3 runs 12 residues. Trimming removed 4 bases at V and 8 bases at J, with 12 bases between. Per the germline V gene, CDR1 is LGHDT and CDR2 is YNNKEL (reference sequence). CDR3 region: CASSPVGAQQYF. CDR3 nucleotides: TGTGCCAGCAGCCCGGTGGGGGCTCAGCAGTACTTC.

The chain has TRBV18 and TRBJ2-2; D unclear. Germline-derived CDR1 and CDR2 are KGHSH and LQKENI. Trimming took 1 base from V and 5 from J, leaving 14 bases between them. The CDR3 loop spans 16 amino acids. CDR3 sequence: CASSPRDKQGTGELFF. The DNA of the CDR3 is TGTGCCAGCTCACCACGAGACAAACAAGGGACCGGGGAGCTGTTTTTT.

The rearrangement joins TRBV9 to TRBJ2-1, with D perhaps matching TRBD1 (6 bases). V lost 3 bases and J lost 1, with 11 bases in between. Germline V gene sequence: CDR1 SGDLS, CDR2 YYNGEE. This CDR3 is built from 15 residues. In nucleotides, the CDR3 is TGTGCCAGCAGCGCGCAGGGGTGGTCCTACAATGAGCAGTTCTTC. It codes for CASSAQGWSYNEQFF.

V usage is TRBV19 and J usage is TRBJ1-2; 7 positions match TRBD1. The CDR3 sequence is 14 residues long. Germline assignment: CDR1 LNHDA and CDR2 SQIVND (reference sequence). V shed 5 bases and J 8 bases; nucleotides not matched to a gene: 11. The CDR3 protein is CASSLRGRLAGYTF. CDR3 sequence (DNA): TGTGCCAGTAGTCTTAGGGGGCGACTAGCCGGCTACACCTTC.

This clone was observed once. This chain joins TRBV6-1 and TRBJ1-5, with D possibly TRBD1 on 6 matching bases. The CDR3 loop spans 13 amino acids. V lost 2 bases to trimming and J lost 7 bases, with 9 bases between them. Germline-derived CDR1 and CDR2 are MNHNS and SASEGT. CDR3 bases: TGTGCCAGCAGTGAACCCAGGGGCCAGCCCCAGCATTTT. Protein sequence: CASSEPRGQPQHF.

CDR3 protein: CASSLSADRNEQFF. CDR3 sequence (DNA): TGTGCCAGCAGTTTATCGGCCGATCGGAATGAGCAGTTCTTC. The chain couples TRBV28 to TRBJ2-1; D is ambiguous. Germline CDR1 and CDR2: MDHEN and SYDVKM. The CDR3 sequence is 14 residues long. Trimming cost V 1 base and J 7 bases, with 11 bases left between them.

The chain links TRBV7-2 to TRBJ2-5; D ambiguous. Germline V gives CDR1 SGHTA, CDR2 FQGNSA. This CDR3 spans 14 amino acids. V shed 1 base and J shed 4 bases, with 10 bases lying between them. The CDR3 sequence is CASSLEGSRETQYF. DNA of the CDR3: TGTGCCAGCAGCTTAGAGGGTAGCAGAGAGACCCAGTACTTC.

V gene TRBV11-2 combines with J gene TRBJ1-2; D is uncertain. CDR3 length equals 14 residues. Germline CDR1 and CDR2: SGHAT and FQNNGV. V lost 1 base to trimming and J lost 4 bases, with 10 bases between them. The CDR3 region has the DNA TGTGCCAGCAGCTTAGGCCGGAACAGCTATGGCTACACCTTC. Protein: CASSLGRNSYGYTF.

The chain links TRBV6-5 to TRBJ1-2, with 9 bases matching TRBD1. The CDR3 contains 15 residues. From germline, CDR1 is MNHEY and CDR2 SVGAGI. Trimming cost V 6 bases and J 5 bases; bases outside gene matches: 10. The CDR3 DNA is TGTGCCAGCAGAAAACCTTCCGGGACAGGGTATGGCTACACCTTC. Its protein product is CASRKPSGTGYGYTF.

This rearrangement joins TRBV10-3 to TRBJ1-2, with 10 bases matching TRBD1. There are 14 residues in the CDR3. The junction had 1 base not matched to a gene; V was cut back by 2 bases and J by 4 bases. Germline assignment: CDR1 ENHRY and CDR2 SYGVKD. DNA of the CDR3: TGTGCCATCAGTGAGGGACAGGGGGTCTATGGCTACACCTTC. This codes for CAISEGQGVYGYTF.

This chain uses TRBV30 with TRBJ1-5; D not certain. Per germline, CDR1 GTSNPN and CDR2 SVGIG (reference sequence). CDR3 length equals 14 residues. The ends were cut back, 1 base at V and 0 bases at J, with 7 bases in the middle. The CDR3 bases are TGTGCCTGGAGTGGGCAGCTTAGCAATCAGCCCCAGCATTTT. Its protein is CAWSGQLSNQPQHF.

The rearrangement links TRBV30 to TRBJ1-2, with TRBD1 as a possible D gene (5 bases). Germline CDR1 reads GTSNPN; CDR2 reads SVGIG (reference sequence). The germline V and J ends were trimmed by 2 bases and 3 bases, with 13 bases remaining between them. This CDR3 is 14 amino acids long. CDR3 sequence reads: CAWSLKGRYYGYTF. The CDR3 DNA sequence: TGTGCCTGGAGTTTAAAGGGGCGCTACTATGGCTACACCTTC. The full variable domain, completed using reference TRBV30 and TRBJ1-2, is SQTIHQWPATLVQPVGSPLSLECTVEGTSNPNLYWYRQAAGRGLQLLFYSVGIGQISSEVPQNLSASRPQDRQFILSSKKLLLSDSGFYLCAWSLKGRYYGYTFGSGTRLTVV.